This TCR beta chain was retrieved from a study of cytomegalovirus exposure and HLA in healthy donors. V dropped 2 bases and J dropped 6 bases, with 14 bases sitting between them. The germline V gene has CDR1 MNHNS and CDR2 SASEGT. This CDR3 has 14 residues. 60 Vbeta and 13 Jbeta primers were used in PCR. How the authors handled the data: In a later analysis, around 12 million of about 80 million unique beta chains occurred in at least two donors. The assay was immunoSEQ multiplex PCR, and TCRdb's table has in-frame clones only and misses some. Clone size and the V and J calls come from that table; the DNA yielded D and trimming. The repertoire table contains 70,000 or so clones. In regard to this clone: Its antigen remains unknown.

Whole-study findings and limits: In vitro, a few CMV-associated chains proved specific for CMV antigens. Later analysis showed most CMV-associated TCR beta chains appearing HLA-restricted.

J is TRBJ2-7 and V is TRBV6-1, with TRBD1 as a possible D gene (5 bases). This clonotype originated in a man aged 40-49 years in good health and CMV-seronegative. Sequenced sample: PBMCs. The CDR3 region is CASSESSGPIEQYF. The CDR3 DNA reads as TGTGCCAGCAGTGAATCGTCAGGGCCCATCGAGCAGTACTTC.